One T cell receptor beta chain is described in this entry. Its target is not known. Before sequencing, viral peptide pools were used by the ViraFEST assay to expand antigen-specific CD4+ T cells. Subsequent to a culture period of around eleven days, CD4+ T cells were isolated. According to the study, vaccine recipients showed no prior SARS-CoV-2 infection and negative nucleocapsid antibodies. The data derive from a study of vaccination effects on CD4 cells after COVID-19. Sequencing was performed with immunoSEQ multiplex PCR; in TCRdb, only in-frame clones are kept and a portion is missing. The repertoire holds 25,000 to 30,000 clones, with approximately 70% as singletons. The germline V gene has CDR1 SGHVS and CDR2 FQNEAQ. The CDR3 extends over 18 amino acids. The V end lost 5 bases, the J end lost 0 bases, and 22 bases lay between the germline ends.

The receptor comes from a human donor who received a COVID-19 vaccine. The rearrangement uses TRBV7-8 and TRBJ1-2, with D possibly TRBD1 on 6 matching bases. This specimen consisted of CD4+ T cells from PBMCs cultured with HCoV-NL63 spike peptides, obtained before COVID-19 vaccination. In nucleotides, the CDR3 is TGTGCCAGCAGCCCCGCCCCGGCAGGGGCACGAGCTAACTATGGCTACACCTTC. Residues: CASSPAPAGARANYGYTF.